Following are 17 T cell receptor beta chains from one sample sequenced in a study of ipilimumab plus nivolumab after autologous stem cell transplantation. Sequencing used immunoSEQ multiplex PCR; TCRdb keeps in-frame clones, though not all of them. The profile shows 20,000 to 25,000 clones, more than 70% of them singletons. Source: PBMCs, taken in a trial of ipilimumab plus nivolumab as post-transplant consolidation. All receptors come from a male donor with diffuse large B-cell lymphoma.

The rearrangement links TRBV7-9 to TRBJ2-1, with D unresolved. Germline V gives CDR1 SEHNR, CDR2 FQNEAQ (reference sequence). The CDR3 runs 15 residues. Trimming left V 5 bases short and J 2 bases short, with 13 bases between. Here the CDR3 reads CASSGQWGPYNEQFF. The CDR3 DNA is TGTGCCAGCAGCGGTCAGTGGGGTCCCTACAATGAGCAGTTCTTC.

This clone was observed once. The gene calls are TRBV6-1 and TRBJ2-7; 10 bases align to TRBD1. The CDR3 consists of 15 residues. V lost 6 bases to trimming and J lost 0 bases; unmatched junction nucleotides: 5. The germline V gene has CDR1 MNHNS and CDR2 SASEGT. For the CDR3, the DNA is TGTGCCAGCAGGTTGACAGGGGGCCCCTCCTACGAGCAGTACTTC. Its translation is CASRLTGGPSYEQYF.

The chain recombines TRBV15 with TRBJ2-2, with a weak D call TRBD1 (5 bases). The germline V gene encodes CDR1 LNHNV and CDR2 YYDKDF (reference sequence). This CDR3 comprises 14 residues. V dropped 8 bases and J dropped 3 bases, with 13 bases sitting between them. The CDR3 DNA reads as TGTGCCACCGATAGGGCAGGGCACACCGGGGAGCTGTTTTTT. Protein: CATDRAGHTGELFF.

V gene TRBV27 combines with J gene TRBJ2-5; maybe TRBD1 (6 bases). The last part of the DNA fits TRBJ2-7 better; the J call may be wrong. The CDR3 has 15 amino acids. The germline gives CDR1 MNHEY, CDR2 SMNVEV (reference sequence). Written as DNA, the CDR3 is TGTGCCACCTCTTCCCAATCGGACAGATCCTACGAGCAGTACTTC. Translated, it gives CATSSQSDRSYEQYF.

The chain couples TRBV13 to TRBJ2-5; no firm D call. V was clipped by 3 bases and J by 4 bases, with 6 bases between them. CDR3 length: 12 residues. CDR1 PRHDT and CDR2 FYEKMQ come from the germline V gene (reference sequence). Here the CDR3 DNA reads TGTGCCAGCAGCTTCTCCTCAGAGACCCAGTACTTC. Translation: CASSFSSETQYF.

The chain links TRBV2 to TRBJ1-5; tentatively, D is TRBD1 (6 bases). There are 13 residues in the CDR3. V shed 10 bases and J shed 9 bases, with 19 bases lying between them. In germline, CDR1 is SNHLY, CDR2 FYNNEI. The CDR3 loop is CATTDSLDAPQHF. The CDR3 nucleotides read TGTGCCACTACGGACAGTCTGGATGCGCCCCAGCATTTT.

V usage is TRBV7-9 and J usage is TRBJ2-6; 10 bases are a match to TRBD1. J was trimmed by 0 bases and V by 5 bases; bases with no gene match: 10. CDR1 and CDR2 from the germline V gene are SEHNR and FQNEAQ (reference sequence). The CDR3 covers 19 residues. The CDR3 DNA sequence: TGTGCCAGCAGCCAACCACGGGACAGGGGCTTCTCTGGGGCCAACGTCCTGACTTTC. Its translation is CASSQPRDRGFSGANVLTF.

The chain joins TRBV15 to TRBJ2-3, with D hard to call. Trimming stripped 6 bases from V and 4 bases from J, with 14 bases between. Per the germline V gene, CDR1 is LNHNV and CDR2 is YYDKDF (reference sequence). This CDR3 is built from 14 residues. The CDR3 region has the DNA TGTGCCACCAGAGGCGCCCAGGTCCCAGATACGCAGTATTTT. It specifies CATRGAQVPDTQYF.

The rearrangement joins TRBV9 to TRBJ2-1; possibly TRBD1 for D (5 bases). CDR1 is SGDLS, CDR2 YYNGEE, per germline. This CDR3 is 14 amino acids long. V shed 0 bases and J shed 6 bases, with 10 bases lying between them. The CDR3 DNA follows: TGTGCCAGCAGCGTAGATCTCAGGGCCAATGAGCAGTTCTTC. Its protein is CASSVDLRANEQFF.

The chain is built from TRBV5-6 and TRBJ1-2; D uncertain. V was pared by 2 bases and J by 5 bases, with 7 bases between. Germline lookup yields CDR1 SGHDT and CDR2 YYEEEE. This CDR3 spans 12 amino acids. The CDR3 coding sequence is TGTGCCAGCAGCTTACCGGAATATGGCTACACCTTC. Translating it yields CASSLPEYGYTF. Full variable domain (remainder filled in from reference TRBV5-6 and TRBJ1-2): DAGVTQSPTHLIKTRGQQVTLRCSPKSGHDTVSWYQQALGQGPQFIFQYYEEEERQRGNFPDRFSGHQFPNYSSELNVNALLLGDSALYLCASSLPEYGYTFGSGTRLTVV.

The chain carries TRBV6-1 and TRBJ2-7; tentative D call: TRBD1 (6 bases). In germline, CDR1 is MNHNS, CDR2 SASEGT. V gave up 7 bases and J gave up 9 bases, with 13 bases separating them. The length of the CDR3 is 11 residues. DNA of the CDR3: TGTGCCAGCAACCAAGCGACAGGGCAGTACTTC. Protein product: CASNQATGQYF.

The chain links TRBV7-9 to TRBJ1-2; D unclear. With 0 bases removed from V and 2 bases from J, the gap between germline ends came to 7 bases. The CDR3 sequence is 14 residues long. From germline, CDR1 is SEHNR and CDR2 FQNEAQ (reference sequence). DNA of the CDR3: TGTGCCAGCAGCTTAGCCCTAAGGAACTATGGCTACACCTTC. Its translation: CASSLALRNYGYTF.

The chain links TRBV7-8 to TRBJ1-2; 7 nucleotides match TRBD1. The germline CDR1 and CDR2 sequences are SGHVS and FQNEAQ. The CDR3 is 16 amino acids. V trimming: 5 bases; J trimming: 3 bases; junction bases outside the gene matches: 12. DNA for the CDR3: TGTGCCAGCAGCACGGGGGGTAGCGGGACAGACTATGGCTACACCTTC. Translating gives CASSTGGSGTDYGYTF.

The chain recombines TRBV6-1 with TRBJ2-7; D remains unclear. The CDR3 is made up of 14 amino acids. Germline CDR1 MNHNS, CDR2 SASEGT. V shed 7 bases and J shed 7 bases, with 20 bases lying between them. The chain's CDR3 is CASNPRRRPEEQYF. CDR3 in DNA: TGTGCCAGCAATCCCCGTAGGCGGCCTGAAGAGCAGTACTTC.

This rearrangement joins TRBV7-3 to TRBJ2-3; TRBD2 agrees at 9 bases. The V gene end was trimmed by 6 bases and the J gene end by 2 bases; junction bases not matched to a gene: 3. The CDR3 has 14 residues. Germline V CDR1 and CDR2: SGHTA, FQGTGA. CDR3 sequence (DNA): TGTGCCAGCAGTCGCGGGGGGGCCACAGATACGCAGTATTTT. Protein: CASSRGGATDTQYF.

CDR3 nucleotides: TGTGCCAGTAGCATACCCAGGGACTCTGGAAACACCATATATTTT. Translated, it gives CASSIPRDSGNTIYF. This chain connects TRBV19 to TRBJ1-3; D is perhaps TRBD1 (5 bases). The CDR3 extends over 15 amino acids. Trimming removed 6 bases at V and 0 bases at J, with 12 bases between. Germline-derived CDR1 and CDR2 are LNHDA and SQIVND (reference sequence).

The chain joins TRBV5-1 to TRBJ1-1; 7 positions match TRBD1. With 2 bases clipped from V and 0 bases from J, the junction kept 10 bases outside the gene matches. The germline V gene has CDR1 SGHRS and CDR2 YFSETQ. The CDR3 contains 17 residues. The CDR3 DNA is TGCGCCAGCAGCTTTCAACCCGGACAGGTGATGAACACTGAAGCTTTCTTT. It specifies CASSFQPGQVMNTEAFF.